Presented here are 28 T cell receptor beta chains from one specimen sequenced in a study of T cells in Graves' hyperthyroidism and ophthalmopathy. From RNA transcripts, TCR beta CDR3 regions were amplified. Researchers ran a first-round RT-PCR on the TCR CDR3 using the HTBI primer set. TCRdb fed the multiplex PCR reads into MiXCR, producing one record per CDR3 protein. The table lists approximately 300,000 distinct CDR3 sequences, about a sixth of them singletons, with about 51% in the top ten. The source material was blood. The receptors were sampled from a woman aged 60-70 years with Graves' ophthalmopathy.

The V gene is TRBV6-2 or TRBV6-3, the J gene TRBJ2-1, with TRBD2 matching 11 bases. After removal of 5 bases from V and 8 bases from J, the junction contained 8 bases not matched to a gene. The length of the CDR3 is 15 residues. The germline V gene encodes CDR1 MNHEY and CDR2 SVGEGT. CDR3 region: CASSPLAGGSDEQFF. The CDR3, as DNA: TGTGCCAGCAGTCCTTTAGCGGGAGGGAGCGATGAGCAGTTCTTC.

This chain links TRBV10-3 with TRBJ2-3, with D possibly being TRBD1 or TRBD2 (5 bases each). V was pared by 7 bases and J by 5 bases, with 16 bases between. The CDR3 is made up of 14 amino acids. Germline CDR1 reads ENHRY; CDR2 reads SYGVKD. The CDR3 DNA is TGTGCCATCACCCCGGGAAGGGACCAAGATACGCAGTATTTT. It is translated as CAITPGRDQDTQYF.

This clonotype was counted ten times or more. This chain connects TRBV6-1 to TRBJ2-7; TRBD1 matches at 9 bases. V dropped 7 bases and J dropped 0; count of bases not matched to a gene: 4. Germline V lookup: CDR1 MNHNS, CDR2 SASEGT. CDR3 size: 14 residues. In DNA form, the CDR3 reads TGTGCCAGCACTGACAGGGGGATCTCCTACGAGCAGTACTTC. Residues: CASTDRGISYEQYF.

This clonotype was counted many times. The genes are TRBV2 and TRBJ2-5; D is tentatively TRBD1 or TRBD2 (5 bases each). V was clipped by 5 bases and J by 4 bases, with 14 bases between them. The CDR3 runs 14 residues. Germline V gene data show CDR1 as SNHLY and CDR2 as FYNNEI. The CDR3 region is CASSRRGLLETQYF. The CDR3 coding sequence is TGTGCCAGCAGTCGACGGGGCCTCTTAGAGACCCAGTACTTC.

V gene TRBV15 combines with J gene TRBJ1-2, with D unclear. Trimming cost V 0 bases and J 2 bases, with 4 bases left between them. The germline V gene has CDR1 LNHNV and CDR2 YYDKDF (reference sequence). The CDR3 totals 13 residues. CDR3 nucleotide sequence: TGTGCCACCAGCAGAGAGAGAAACTATGGCTACACCTTC. This translates into CATSRERNYGYTF.

This clonotype has a count of ten or more. V is TRBV11-2 and J is TRBJ2-5; 11 bases align to TRBD2. Germline V lookup: CDR1 SGHAT, CDR2 FQNNGV. The J segment lost 5 bases and the V segment lost 1 base, leaving 6 bases of the junction unmatched. The CDR3 covers 16 residues. The CDR3 region is CASSLGLAGGGETQYF. DNA of the CDR3: TGTGCCAGCAGCTTAGGTCTAGCGGGAGGAGGGGAGACCCAGTACTTC.

The chain carries TRBV7-9 and TRBJ2-4, with D perhaps given as TRBD1 or TRBD2 (5 bases each). Trimming removed 4 bases at V and 9 bases at J, with 13 bases between. This CDR3 has 13 amino acids. Germline assignment: CDR1 SEHNR and CDR2 FQNEAQ (reference sequence). CDR3 DNA sequence: TGTGCCAGCAGCTCCGGGGCTCAAGGCATTCAGTACTTC. It encodes CASSSGAQGIQYF.

This clonotype has at least ten counts. This chain uses TRBV20-1 with TRBJ1-1; TRBD1 aligns across 10 bases. Germline trimming cut 5 bases from V and 1 base from J; bases unmatched to any gene: 4. Germline CDR1 is DFQATT and CDR2 is SNEGSKA (reference sequence). The CDR3 is 14 amino acids. The CDR3: CSARTGGGNTEAFF. CDR3 bases: TGCAGTGCTCGGACAGGGGGGGGGAACACTGAAGCTTTCTTT.

The genes are TRBV6-1 and TRBJ2-3, with 10 bases aligning to TRBD2. The junction had 17 bases not matched to a gene; V was cut back by 7 bases and J by 4 bases. Germline V CDR1 and CDR2: MNHNS, SASEGT. The CDR3 extends over 18 amino acids. As DNA, the CDR3 is TGTGCCAGCAAGCTCACCGGGACTAGCGCGGGTGGGGCAGATACGCAGTATTTT. The encoded protein is CASKLTGTSAGGADTQYF.

This clonotype was recorded at least ten times. The rearrangement links TRBV28 to TRBJ2-2; D uncertain. The CDR3 length is 14 residues. Germline V CDR1 and CDR2: MDHEN, SYDVKM. Trimming took off 8 bases at V and 0 bases at J, with 10 bases between the two ends. CDR3 DNA sequence: TGTGCCAGCTGGAACTCCGCGAACACCGGGGAGCTGTTTTTT. Residues: CASWNSANTGELFF.

This clonotype was counted at least ten times. The chain uses TRBV28 and TRBJ2-3; 14 bases are a match to TRBD2. This CDR3 contains 16 residues. Germline trimming cut 5 bases from V and 14 bases from J; bases unmatched to any gene: 15. The germline V gene has CDR1 MDHEN and CDR2 SYDVKM. The CDR3 protein is CASSLPLGTSGSQVYF. CDR3 nucleotides: TGTGCCAGCAGTCTCCCTCTCGGGACTAGCGGGAGTCAAGTGTATTTT.

This clonotype was detected many times. This sequence joins TRBV20-1 and TRBJ2-1; 10 nucleotides agree with TRBD2. This CDR3 spans 17 amino acids. V shed 3 bases, J shed 7 bases, and the junction held 15 bases outside the gene matches. The germline gives CDR1 DFQATT, CDR2 SNEGSKA (reference sequence). The DNA for the CDR3 is TGCAGTGCTAGGGAAAGGACTAGCGGACTCTGGGGGAATGAGCAGTTCTTC. Translation: CSARERTSGLWGNEQFF.

This clonotype occurred many times. V gene TRBV5-1 combines with J gene TRBJ1-2, with 9 bases that match TRBD1. V lost 4 bases and J lost 8; bases outside the gene matches: 12. Per germline, CDR1 SGHRS and CDR2 YFSETQ. This CDR3 has 15 amino acids. DNA of the CDR3: TGCGCCAGCAGCCCCTTCGAGACAGGGGGTGTGGGCTACACCTTC. It translates to CASSPFETGGVGYTF.

This clonotype was counted ten times or more. This rearrangement joins TRBV7-8 to TRBJ2-4; tentatively, D is TRBD2 (7 bases). In germline, CDR1 is SGHVS, CDR2 FQNEAQ. The CDR3 extends over 16 amino acids. V lost 2 bases and J 2 bases, leaving 13 bases between the germline ends. The CDR3 spells CASSLWGGATKNIQYF. The CDR3, as DNA: TGTGCCAGCAGCTTATGGGGGGGGGCCACCAAAAACATTCAGTACTTC.

The chain uses TRBV24-1 and TRBJ2-1, with 7 bases fitting TRBD1. Trimming cost V 3 bases and J 6 bases; bases outside gene matches: 4. CDR3 length: 14 amino acids. Germline V gives CDR1 KGHDR, CDR2 SFDVKD. Here the CDR3 reads CATSDDRDLNEQFF. The CDR3, as DNA: TGTGCCACCAGTGATGACAGGGACCTCAATGAGCAGTTCTTC.

The chain has TRBV2 and TRBJ2-7, with 8 bases lining up with TRBD1. The CDR3 consists of 14 residues. V lost 7 bases to trimming and J lost 2 bases; unmatched junction nucleotides: 7. Germline V lookup: CDR1 SNHLY, CDR2 FYNNEI. The CDR3 nucleotides read TGTGCCAGCAAACCGGGACAGGCAACCTACGAGCAGTACTTC. This gives the protein CASKPGQATYEQYF.

This clonotype occurred many times. The chain joins TRBV18 to TRBJ1-2; tentatively, D is TRBD1 (5 bases). Per germline, CDR1 KGHSH and CDR2 LQKENI. Deletions cut 2 bases from V and 4 bases from J, with 8 bases between. This CDR3 region has 13 residues. The CDR3 protein is CASSPGDGYGYTF. CDR3 in DNA: TGTGCCAGCTCACCAGGGGACGGCTATGGCTACACCTTC.

This clonotype has ten or more counts. This chain joins TRBV12-3 or TRBV12-4 and TRBJ1-2; a weak D match, TRBD1 (5 bases). V was pared by 6 bases and J by 4 bases, with 15 bases between. The CDR3 is made up of 14 amino acids. The DNA for the CDR3 is TGTGCCAGCAGCCTAGGGGAGGGAATCTATGGCTACACCTTC. It specifies CASSLGEGIYGYTF.

The CDR3 region is CASRQQGYDYGYTF. The CDR3, as DNA: TGTGCCAGCAGACAACAGGGTTACGACTATGGCTACACCTTC. This rearrangement joins TRBV12-3 or TRBV12-4 to TRBJ1-2, with D perhaps TRBD1 (6 bases). The CDR3 length is 14 residues. With 6 bases removed from V and 3 bases from J, the gap between germline ends came to 14 bases.

This clonotype was picked up many times. The chain joins TRBV5-1 to TRBJ2-7; 8 bases align to TRBD1. Unmatched junction bases numbered 8, after V lost 4 bases and J lost 5 bases. The length of the CDR3 is 14 residues. Germline V CDR1 and CDR2: SGHRS, YFSETQ. CDR3 sequence: CASSPGQGGHEQYF. In DNA form, the CDR3 reads TGCGCCAGCAGCCCCGGACAGGGAGGCCACGAGCAGTACTTC.

V and J are TRBV20-1 and TRBJ1-2, with 7 bases matching TRBD1. The germline CDR1 and CDR2 sequences are DFQATT and SNEGSKA (reference sequence). V lost 6 bases, J lost 0 bases, and 10 bases stayed unmatched. The CDR3 runs to 15 residues. The CDR3 DNA is TGCAGTGCAGACGATGGGACAGCGTCTAACTATGGCTACACCTTC. This codes for CSADDGTASNYGYTF.

Many counts were recorded for this clonotype. CDR3 bases: TGTGCCAGCAGCTTAAACAGGGGCTCCTACAATGAGCAGTTCTTC. This translates into CASSLNRGSYNEQFF. The V and J genes are TRBV7-2 and TRBJ2-1, with 7 positions matching TRBD1. V dropped 2 bases and J dropped 0; count of bases not matched to a gene: 1. The length of the CDR3 is 15 residues. Germline V gene sequence: CDR1 SGHTA, CDR2 FQGNSA.

This clonotype was counted ten times or more. The chain combines TRBV2 with TRBJ1-6; the match to TRBD1 covers 7 bases. CDR1 is SNHLY and CDR2 is FYNNEI in the germline V gene. The CDR3 contains 15 residues. V lost 3 bases and J lost 9; bases outside the gene matches: 8. The CDR3 is CASSERGLAGSPLHF. The CDR3 DNA sequence: TGTGCCAGCAGTGAGAGGGGGCTCGCCGGTTCACCCCTCCACTTT.

This clonotype was detected ten times or more. V usage is TRBV15 and J usage is TRBJ2-7; D possibly corresponds to TRBD1 (6 bases). The CDR3 consists of 15 residues. The V and J ends lost 3 bases and 4 bases respectively, with 16 bases between them. Germline V gene sequence: CDR1 LNHNV, CDR2 YYDKDF (reference sequence). For the CDR3, the DNA is TGTGCCACCAGCAGGATCTCAGGGGTCCCTTACGAGCAGTACTTC. It codes for CATSRISGVPYEQYF.

This clonotype showed up just a few times. The chain combines TRBV7-9 with TRBJ1-6; D not resolved. V lost 0 bases to trimming and J lost 9 bases, with 9 bases between them. The CDR3 sequence is 14 residues long. Germline V gene data show CDR1 as SEHNR and CDR2 as FQNEAQ (reference sequence). The CDR3 sequence is CASSLAPDFSPLHF. The CDR3 bases are TGTGCCAGCAGCTTAGCGCCAGACTTTTCACCCCTCCACTTT.

This clonotype was seen ten or more times. The chain uses TRBV7-3 and TRBJ2-1, with 11 bases fitting TRBD2. The germline CDR1 and CDR2 sequences are SGHTA and FQGTGA. CDR3 size: 15 residues. V shed 5 bases, J shed 4 bases, and the junction held 4 bases outside the gene matches. CDR3 region: CASSQTSGKYNEQFF. DNA for the CDR3: TGTGCCAGCAGCCAGACTAGCGGGAAATACAATGAGCAGTTCTTC.

The chain combines TRBV19 with TRBJ1-2; D gene ambiguous. From germline, CDR1 is LNHDA and CDR2 SQIVND (reference sequence). The CDR3 runs 13 residues. Trimming left V 4 bases short and J 4 bases short, with 10 bases between. The CDR3 sequence: CASSTERIYGYTF. The CDR3 nucleotides read TGTGCCAGTAGTACGGAACGGATCTATGGCTACACCTTC.

In this sample, this clonotype turned up a few times. The CDR3 DNA is TGTGCCTGGAGTAAAGGGTCGGGACCCGTCACCTTC. Translation: CAWSKGSGPVTF. This rearrangement joins TRBV30 to TRBJ1-2; possible D gene TRBD1, 5 bases. V was shortened by 2 bases and J by 13 bases, with 17 bases between the two germline ends. The CDR3 runs to 12 residues. Germline values: CDR1 GTSNPN, CDR2 SVGIG (reference sequence).